The clone carrying this T cell receptor beta chain has ten or more counts. Its antigen is not identified. MiXCR was run by TCRdb on the 5' RACE reads, yielding one entry per CDR3 protein. The sample records 450,000 to 550,000 distinct CDR3 sequences, 5.3% being singletons. This record comes from a study of CD8 T cells in ankylosing spondylitis. General study results and limits: Disease-linked clones were reportedly significantly enriched in matched ankylosing spondylitis synovial fluid. A TCR beta motif of roughly eight highly homologous variants seemed to mark ankylosing spondylitis blood. A subset of motif variants has previously been described in the synovial fluid and blood of reactive arthritis.

Trimming left V 5 bases short and J 15 bases short, with 17 bases between. CDR1 is SEHNR and CDR2 is FQNEAQ in the germline V gene (reference sequence). The CDR3 totals 12 residues. The chain links TRBV7-9 to TRBJ2-1, with D perhaps being TRBD1 or TRBD2 (6 bases each). Sequenced sample: blood, either unsorted or a sorted T cell fraction (not recorded which). The TCR sequence derives from a male donor with ankylosing spondylitis. This CDR3 is CASSPGGGRPFF. CDR3 sequence (DNA): TGTGCCAGCAGCCCCGGGGGCGGAAGACCGTTCTTC.